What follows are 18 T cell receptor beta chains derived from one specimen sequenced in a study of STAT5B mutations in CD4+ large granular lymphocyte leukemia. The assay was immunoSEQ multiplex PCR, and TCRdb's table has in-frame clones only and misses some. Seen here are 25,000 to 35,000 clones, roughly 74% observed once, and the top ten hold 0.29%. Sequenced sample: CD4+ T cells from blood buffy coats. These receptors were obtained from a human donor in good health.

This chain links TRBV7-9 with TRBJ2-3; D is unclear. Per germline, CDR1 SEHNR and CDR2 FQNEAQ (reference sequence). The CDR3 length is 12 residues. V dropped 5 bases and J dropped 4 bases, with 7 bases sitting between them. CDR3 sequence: CASSPPADTQYF. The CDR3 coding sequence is TGTGCCAGCAGCCCCCCGGCAGATACGCAGTATTTT.

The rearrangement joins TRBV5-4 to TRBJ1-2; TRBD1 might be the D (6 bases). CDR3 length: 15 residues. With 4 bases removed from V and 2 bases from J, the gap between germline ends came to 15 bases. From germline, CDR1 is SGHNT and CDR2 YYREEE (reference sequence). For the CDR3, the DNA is TGTGCCAGCAGCCTTGGGACAATCGGGAACTATGGCTACACCTTC. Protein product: CASSLGTIGNYGYTF.

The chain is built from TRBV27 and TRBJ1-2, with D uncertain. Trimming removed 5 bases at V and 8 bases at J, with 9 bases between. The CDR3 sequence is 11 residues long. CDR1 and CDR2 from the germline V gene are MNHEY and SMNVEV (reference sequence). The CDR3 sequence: CASSPGEGYTF. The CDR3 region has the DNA TGTGCCAGCAGTCCCGGGGAGGGCTACACCTTC.

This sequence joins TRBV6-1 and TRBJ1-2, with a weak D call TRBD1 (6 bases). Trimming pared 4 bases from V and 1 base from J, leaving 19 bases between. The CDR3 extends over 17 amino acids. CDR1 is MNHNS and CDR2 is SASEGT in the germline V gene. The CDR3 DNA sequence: TGTGCCAGCAGTGGTCCTCCCCGGACAGCGCTTAACTATGGCTACACCTTC. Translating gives CASSGPPRTALNYGYTF.

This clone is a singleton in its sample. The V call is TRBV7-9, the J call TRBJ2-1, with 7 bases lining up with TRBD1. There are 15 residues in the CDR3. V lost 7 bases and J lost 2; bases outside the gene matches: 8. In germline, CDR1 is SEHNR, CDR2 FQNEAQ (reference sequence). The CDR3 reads CASTPSGTAYNEQFF. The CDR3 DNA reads TGTGCCAGCACCCCCAGTGGGACAGCCTACAATGAGCAGTTCTTC.

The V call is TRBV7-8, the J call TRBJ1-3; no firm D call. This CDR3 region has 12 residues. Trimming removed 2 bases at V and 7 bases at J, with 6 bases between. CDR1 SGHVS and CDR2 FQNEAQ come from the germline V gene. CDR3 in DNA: TGTGCCAGCAGCTTATCCCAGAACACCATATATTTT. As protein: CASSLSQNTIYF.

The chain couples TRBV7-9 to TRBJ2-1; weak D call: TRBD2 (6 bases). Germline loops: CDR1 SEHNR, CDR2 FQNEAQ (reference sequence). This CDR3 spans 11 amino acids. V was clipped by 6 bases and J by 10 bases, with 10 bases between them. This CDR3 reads CASSYSGEQFF. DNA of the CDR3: TGTGCCAGCAGTTACAGCGGGGAGCAGTTCTTC.

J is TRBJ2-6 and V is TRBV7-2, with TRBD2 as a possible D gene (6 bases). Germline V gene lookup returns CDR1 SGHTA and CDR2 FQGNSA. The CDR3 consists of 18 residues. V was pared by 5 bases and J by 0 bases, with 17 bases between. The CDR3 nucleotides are TGTGCCAGCAGCGTCTCCCTCGTCGGGAGCTCTGGGGCCAACGTCCTGACTTTC. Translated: CASSVSLVGSSGANVLTF.

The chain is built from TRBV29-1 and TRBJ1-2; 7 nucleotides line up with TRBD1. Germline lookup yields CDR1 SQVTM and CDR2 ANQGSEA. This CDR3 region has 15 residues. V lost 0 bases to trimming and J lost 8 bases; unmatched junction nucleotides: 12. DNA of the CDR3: TGCAGCGTTGAAGACCTAAACAGGGGAGTGGGAGGCTACACCTTC. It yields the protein CSVEDLNRGVGGYTF. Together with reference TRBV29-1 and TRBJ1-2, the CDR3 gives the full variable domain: SAVISQKPSRDICQRGTSLTIQCQVDSQVTMMFWYRQQPGQSLTLIATANQGSEATYESGFVIDKFPISRPNLTFSTLTVSNMSPEDSSIYLCSVEDLNRGVGGYTFGSGTRLTVV.

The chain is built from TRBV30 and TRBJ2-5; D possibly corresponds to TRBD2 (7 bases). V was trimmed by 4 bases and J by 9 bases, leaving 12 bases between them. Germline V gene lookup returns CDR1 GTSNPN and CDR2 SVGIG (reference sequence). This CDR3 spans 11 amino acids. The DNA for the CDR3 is TGTGCCTGGACCAAAGGGGGGGCCCAGTACTTC. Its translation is CAWTKGGAQYF. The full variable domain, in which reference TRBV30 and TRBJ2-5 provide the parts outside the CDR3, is SQTIHQWPATLVQPVGSPLSLECTVEGTSNPNLYWYRQAAGRGLQLLFYSVGIGQISSEVPQNLSASRPQDRQFILSSKKLLLSDSGFYLCAWTKGGAQYFGPGTRLLVL.

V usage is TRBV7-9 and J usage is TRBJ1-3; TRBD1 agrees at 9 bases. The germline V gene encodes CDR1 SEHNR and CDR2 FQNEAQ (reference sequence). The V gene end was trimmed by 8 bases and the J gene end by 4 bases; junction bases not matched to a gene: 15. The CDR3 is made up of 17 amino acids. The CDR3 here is CASQKDRGLLMGNTIYF. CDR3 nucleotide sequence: TGTGCCAGCCAAAAGGACAGGGGTTTGCTTATGGGAAACACCATATATTTT.

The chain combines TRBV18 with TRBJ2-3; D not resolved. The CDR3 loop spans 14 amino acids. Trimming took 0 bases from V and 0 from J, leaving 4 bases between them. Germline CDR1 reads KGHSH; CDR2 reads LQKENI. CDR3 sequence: CASSPPVSTDTQYF. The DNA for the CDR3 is TGTGCCAGCTCACCACCGGTCAGCACAGATACGCAGTATTTT.

CDR3 nucleotide sequence: TGTGCCAGCAGCCCAAACAGGGGGCCCAACGAGCAGTACTTC. This codes for CASSPNRGPNEQYF. The chain combines TRBV11-3 with TRBJ2-7; 9 bases align to TRBD1. This CDR3 is built from 14 residues. CDR1 is SGHNT, CDR2 YENEEA, per germline. V was pared by 5 bases and J by 5 bases, with 7 bases of the junction left unmatched.

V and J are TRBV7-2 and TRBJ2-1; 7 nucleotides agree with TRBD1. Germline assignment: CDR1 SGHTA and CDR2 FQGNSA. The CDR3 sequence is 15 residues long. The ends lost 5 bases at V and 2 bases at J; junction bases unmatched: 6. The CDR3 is CASSARDSAYNEQFF. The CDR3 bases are TGTGCCAGCAGCGCCCGGGACAGCGCCTACAATGAGCAGTTCTTC.

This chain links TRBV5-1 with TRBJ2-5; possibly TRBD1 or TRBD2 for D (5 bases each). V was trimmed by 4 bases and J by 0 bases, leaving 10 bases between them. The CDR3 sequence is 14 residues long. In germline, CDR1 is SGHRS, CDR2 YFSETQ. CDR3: CASSGTEYQETQYF. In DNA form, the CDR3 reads TGCGCCAGCAGCGGGACCGAGTACCAAGAGACCCAGTACTTC.

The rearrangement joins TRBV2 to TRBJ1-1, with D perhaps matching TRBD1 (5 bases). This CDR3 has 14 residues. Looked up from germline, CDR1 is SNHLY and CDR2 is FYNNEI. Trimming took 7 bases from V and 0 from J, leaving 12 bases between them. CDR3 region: CASNQGRVNTEAFF. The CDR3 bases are TGTGCCAGCAATCAGGGCAGGGTGAACACTGAAGCTTTCTTT. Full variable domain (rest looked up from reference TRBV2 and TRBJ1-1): EPEVTQTPSHQVTQMGQEVILRCVPISNHLYFYWYRQILGQKVEFLVSFYNNEISEKSEIFDDQFSVERPDGSNFTLKIRSTKLEDSAMYFCASNQGRVNTEAFFGQGTRLTVV.

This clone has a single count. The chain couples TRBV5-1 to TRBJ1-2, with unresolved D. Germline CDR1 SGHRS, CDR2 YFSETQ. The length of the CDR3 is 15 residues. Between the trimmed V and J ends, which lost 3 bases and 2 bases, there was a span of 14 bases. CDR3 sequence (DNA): TGCGCCAGCAGCTGGGGTCTAAATTCAAACTATGGCTACACCTTC. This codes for CASSWGLNSNYGYTF.

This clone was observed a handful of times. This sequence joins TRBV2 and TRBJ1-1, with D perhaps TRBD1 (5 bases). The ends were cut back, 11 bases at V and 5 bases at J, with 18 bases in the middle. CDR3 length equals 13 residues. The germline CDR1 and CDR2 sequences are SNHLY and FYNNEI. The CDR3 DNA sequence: TGTGCCTCCAACCCGGGACTGCGAACTGAAGCTTTCTTT. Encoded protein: CASNPGLRTEAFF.